Here is one T cell receptor beta chain with its context. Symptom resolution, clearance, or two negative PCRs marked donors in Cohort 3 as recovered. The data stem from a study of blood T cell repertoires in COVID-19. Original methodology: Nucleated cell counts were estimated from reference gene primer amplification. Libraries were prepared by immunoSEQ multiplex PCR; TCRdb keeps only in-frame clonotypes and omits some of them. The DNA was the basis for D and trimming; V, J and clone size are from that table. This table has a few hundred thousand clones, 82% appearing once. Germline CDR1 reads DFQATT; CDR2 reads SNEGSKA (reference sequence). The V end was cut by 3 bases, the J end by 7 bases, with 12 bases between. The CDR3 contains 13 residues.

The V and J genes are TRBV20-1 and TRBJ1-4, with D maybe TRBD1 (6 bases). Sequenced sample: PBMCs or T cells enriched from blood (not recorded which). The origin of this receptor is a woman aged 55-70 years who had recovered from COVID-19. This CDR3 is CSASFQGREKLFF. The CDR3 DNA follows: TGCAGTGCTAGTTTTCAGGGGCGTGAAAAACTGTTTTTT.